This T cell receptor beta chain was profiled in a study of Ad26.COV2.S vaccination and SARS-CoV-2 variants. Study information: Donor had been placed in the Ad26.COV2.S arm of the COV1001 trial.

The protocol was immunoSEQ multiplex PCR, while the TCRdb copy is restricted to in-frame clones and leaves out a portion. The sample lists approximately 300,000 clones, over 80% seen once, with around 2.2% in the top ten. Treatment noted: over 15 received Ad26.COV2.S at low or high dose, single or two shots; about 5 received placebo; per-sample allocation not given. Sampling happened 63 days after the first vaccine or placebo injection. Turning to this clone: Antigen unknown.

Study results and limitations: Relative to placebo recipients, vaccine recipients exhibited elevated spike-specific TCR breadth. In TCR breadth and depth analyses, total T cell responses may have been underestimated.

CDR1 is SNHLY, CDR2 FYNNEI, per germline. The CDR3 extends over 13 amino acids. V was cut by 6 bases and J by 1 base, with 10 bases left in between. The rearrangement uses TRBV2 and TRBJ2-7; TRBD2 is a possible D gene (6 bases). The receptor was derived from a person aged 18-60 years who received the Ad26.COV2.S COVID-19 vaccine or a placebo. The sequencing here drew on peripheral blood, taken in a trial of Ad26.COV2.S vaccine versus placebo. DNA of the CDR3: TGTGCCAGCAGCGGAGGGGTATCCTACGAGCAGTACTTC. Translating it yields CASSGGVSYEQYF.